This passage covers 20 T cell receptor beta chains from one sample sequenced in a study of blood T cell repertoires in COVID-19. TCRdb's copy holds only in-frame clones and misses some; the assay was immunoSEQ multiplex PCR. This sample has about 95,000 clones; around 86% occur once, and the top ten carry 3% to 3.5%. Input material: peripheral blood. The receptors shown here come from a woman in her seventies with acute or convalescent COVID-19.

The V and J genes are TRBV5-1 and TRBJ2-5; no definite D call. Germline V gene data show CDR1 as SGHRS and CDR2 as YFSETQ. Trimming removed 0 bases at V and 4 bases at J, with 7 bases between. The CDR3 runs to 13 residues. CDR3 amino acids: CASSLDGGETQYF. The CDR3 DNA follows: TGCGCCAGCAGCTTGGACGGTGGAGAGACCCAGTACTTC.

This clone was counted once. The V and J genes are TRBV19 and TRBJ1-1, with TRBD1 as a possible D gene (6 bases). This CDR3 is built from 13 residues. The V gene's germline CDR1 is LNHDA and CDR2 SQIVND (reference sequence). The germline V and J ends were trimmed by 6 bases and 5 bases, with 13 bases remaining between them. CDR3 in amino acids: CASRRGRGTEAFF. The DNA for the CDR3 is TGTGCCAGTAGAAGAGGAAGGGGGACTGAAGCTTTCTTT. The variable domain in full, with the rest retrieved from reference TRBV19 and TRBJ1-1, is DGGITQSPKYLFRKEGQNVTLSCEQNLNHDAMYWYRQDPGQGLRLIYYSQIVNDFQKGDIAEGYSVSREKKESFPLTVTSAQKNPTAFYLCASRRGRGTEAFFGQGTRLTVV.

This clone was seen a few times. The chain links TRBV5-8 to TRBJ1-2; 10 nucleotides match TRBD1. Germline V CDR1 and CDR2: SGHTS, YDEGEE. V shed 3 bases and J 7 bases; nucleotides not matched to a gene: 12. The CDR3 spans 16 residues. CDR3 bases: TGTGCCAGCAGCTCCGCAACCCCAGGGACAGGGGCTGGCTACACCTTC. This gives the protein CASSSATPGTGAGYTF.

This clone was seen only once. The gene calls are TRBV12-3 or TRBV12-4 and TRBJ1-1; 7 nucleotides match TRBD1. CDR3 length equals 13 residues. V lost 8 bases to trimming and J lost 1 base; unmatched junction nucleotides: 4. CDR3 coding DNA: TGTGCCAGCCGGGGACAGCCGAACACTGAAGCTTTCTTT. Protein sequence: CASRGQPNTEAFF.

The chain uses TRBV5-1 and TRBJ1-1; tentative D call: TRBD1 (5 bases). Trimming shortened V by 0 bases and J by 3 bases, and 21 bases separated the two germline ends. Germline V CDR1 and CDR2: SGHRS, YFSETQ. The CDR3 is 18 amino acids. CDR3 amino acids: CASSLGPGYQQADTEAFF. In nucleotides, the CDR3 is TGCGCCAGCAGCTTGGGCCCAGGGTACCAGCAGGCGGACACTGAAGCTTTCTTT. Drawing the rest from reference TRBV5-1 and TRBJ1-1, the complete variable domain is KAGVTQTPRYLIKTRGQQVTLSCSPISGHRSVSWYQQTPGQGLQFLFEYFSETQRNKGNFPGRFSGRQFSNSRSEMNVSTLELGDSALYLCASSLGPGYQQADTEAFFGQGTRLTVV.

The chain carries TRBV19 and TRBJ1-5; 9 bases are a match to TRBD1. Trimming removed 5 bases from V and 7 bases from J; junction bases left unmatched: 9. In germline, CDR1 is LNHDA, CDR2 SQIVND (reference sequence). This CDR3 is built from 15 residues. The CDR3 region is CASSPGTGLGQPQHF. CDR3 nucleotide sequence: TGTGCCAGTAGTCCCGGGACAGGGTTGGGACAGCCCCAGCATTTT.

The CDR3 region is CSVDGEDYGYTF. In nucleotides, the CDR3 is TGCAGCGTTGATGGGGAGGACTATGGCTACACCTTC. V and J are TRBV29-1 and TRBJ1-2; no clear D gene. The CDR3 is 12 amino acids. The V end was cut by 3 bases, the J end by 3 bases, with 8 bases between. From germline, CDR1 is SQVTM and CDR2 ANQGSEA.

The rearrangement links TRBV19 to TRBJ2-7; TRBD2 agrees at 8 bases. The CDR3 has 14 amino acids. Trimming removed 5 bases from V and 4 bases from J; junction bases left unmatched: 7. CDR1 is LNHDA and CDR2 is SQIVND in the germline V gene (reference sequence). This CDR3 reads CASSARGGLYEQYF. Here the CDR3 DNA reads TGTGCCAGTAGTGCACGGGGGGGTTTGTACGAGCAGTACTTC.

This chain connects TRBV5-1 to TRBJ1-4; the match to TRBD1 covers 7 bases. Trimming at V came to 4 bases and at J to 6 bases, leaving 3 bases not matched to a gene. The CDR3 sequence is 13 residues long. Germline CDR1 reads SGHRS; CDR2 reads YFSETQ. The CDR3 spells CASSPTGDEKLFF. The CDR3, as DNA: TGCGCCAGCAGCCCCACAGGGGATGAAAAACTGTTTTTT.

The chain combines TRBV10-3 with TRBJ1-5; tentative D call: TRBD1 (6 bases). Germline V lookup: CDR1 ENHRY, CDR2 SYGVKD. CDR3 length: 15 residues. Trimming left V 3 bases short and J 6 bases short, with 15 bases between. The chain's CDR3 is CAISDPAGASQPQHF. The CDR3 DNA reads as TGTGCCATCAGTGATCCGGCAGGGGCTAGTCAGCCCCAGCATTTT.

This clone is a singleton in its sample. V is TRBV5-5 and J is TRBJ1-5, with D maybe TRBD1 (5 bases). The CDR3 contains 17 residues. Germline assignment: CDR1 SGHKS and CDR2 YYEKEE (reference sequence). V was cut by 0 bases and J by 0 bases, with 13 bases left in between. The CDR3 is CASSLAQGHYSNQPQHF. In nucleotides, the CDR3 is TGTGCCAGCAGCTTGGCCCAGGGCCACTATAGCAATCAGCCCCAGCATTTT.

The chain is built from TRBV2 and TRBJ1-5; TRBD1 matches at 8 bases. J gave up 3 bases and V 5 bases, and 6 bases lay outside the gene matches. CDR1 and CDR2 from the germline V gene are SNHLY and FYNNEI. This CDR3 region has 15 residues. The CDR3 region is CASSMGQANNQPQHF. The CDR3 DNA sequence: TGTGCCAGCAGTATGGGACAGGCCAACAATCAGCCCCAGCATTTT.

The chain recombines TRBV12-5 with TRBJ1-2; D is ambiguous. The ends were cut back, 5 bases at V and 4 bases at J, with 11 bases in the middle. Per germline, CDR1 LGHNT and CDR2 FRNRAP. The CDR3 loop spans 13 amino acids. In DNA form, the CDR3 reads TGTGCTAGTGGTGGAAGGGAGCTCTATGGCTACACCTTC. Translating gives CASGGRELYGYTF.

The gene calls are TRBV7-2 and TRBJ2-3, with 13 bases identical to TRBD2. The CDR3 is 19 residues long. The germline V gene encodes CDR1 SGHTA and CDR2 FQGNSA. V trimming: 5 bases; J trimming: 3 bases; junction bases outside the gene matches: 14. The CDR3 here is CASSPTLAGGKKLTDTQYF. CDR3 bases: TGTGCCAGCAGCCCGACACTAGCGGGGGGGAAAAAGTTGACAGATACGCAGTATTTT.

The sample holds one count of this clone. This sequence joins TRBV5-8 and TRBJ1-5; D perhaps matches TRBD1 (6 bases). Germline CDR1 SGHTS, CDR2 YDEGEE. V was cut by 4 bases and J by 0 bases, with 11 bases left in between. The CDR3 extends over 15 amino acids. CDR3 sequence reads: CASSRGRNSNQPQHF. The CDR3 coding sequence is TGTGCCAGCAGCAGGGGGAGAAATAGCAATCAGCCCCAGCATTTT.

The chain is built from TRBV5-4 and TRBJ1-4, with D perhaps matching TRBD1 (6 bases). Trimming stripped 4 bases from V and 7 bases from J, with 17 bases between. CDR3 length: 15 amino acids. Germline V lookup: CDR1 SGHNT, CDR2 YYREEE (reference sequence). The CDR3 here is CASSRGGSEAEKLFF. CDR3 coding DNA: TGTGCCAGCAGCCGGGGGGGCTCCGAGGCTGAAAAACTGTTTTTT. The full variable domain, rest sourced from reference TRBV5-4 and TRBJ1-4, is ETGVTQSPTHLIKTRGQQVTLRCSSQSGHNTVSWYQQALGQGPQFIFQYYREEENGRGNFPPRFSGLQFPNYSSELNVNALELDDSALYLCASSRGGSEAEKLFFGSGTQLSVL.

The chain has TRBV6-1 and TRBJ2-3, with D tentatively TRBD2 (6 bases). Per germline, CDR1 MNHNS and CDR2 SASEGT. This CDR3 contains 15 residues. V was trimmed by 2 bases and J by 0 bases, leaving 9 bases between them. The CDR3 loop is CASSEIRGSTDTQYF. As DNA, the CDR3 is TGTGCCAGCAGTGAAATCCGGGGGAGCACAGATACGCAGTATTTT.

The chain links TRBV9 to TRBJ1-1, with 7 bases identical to TRBD1. In germline, CDR1 is SGDLS, CDR2 YYNGEE. This CDR3 is built from 14 residues. V lost 7 bases to trimming and J lost 1 base; unmatched junction nucleotides: 7. The CDR3 DNA reads as TGTGCCAGCGGACCGACAGGGCGGAACACTGAAGCTTTCTTT. Amino acid sequence: CASGPTGRNTEAFF.

J is TRBJ1-5 and V is TRBV19, with D tentatively TRBD1 (5 bases). The germline V gene encodes CDR1 LNHDA and CDR2 SQIVND (reference sequence). The germline V and J ends were trimmed by 0 bases and 6 bases, with 18 bases remaining between them. CDR3 size: 17 residues. The CDR3 sequence: CASSIDLQGGLGQPQHF. CDR3 coding DNA: TGTGCCAGTAGTATAGATCTTCAGGGTGGTTTGGGTCAGCCCCAGCATTTT. The complete variable domain, with remaining parts taken from reference TRBV19 and TRBJ1-5, reads DGGITQSPKYLFRKEGQNVTLSCEQNLNHDAMYWYRQDPGQGLRLIYYSQIVNDFQKGDIAEGYSVSREKKESFPLTVTSAQKNPTAFYLCASSIDLQGGLGQPQHFGDGTRLSIL.

This clone was observed a handful of times. The sample carries other DNA sequences with the same CDR3. The chain recombines TRBV3-1 (or the pseudogene TRBV3-2) with TRBJ2-1; 10 bases match TRBD2. CDR1 and CDR2 (germline): LGHDT, YNNKEL (reference sequence). The junction had 10 bases not matched to a gene; V was cut back by 4 bases and J by 4 bases. This CDR3 has 17 amino acids. The DNA for the CDR3 is TGTGCCAGCAGCCCAACTAGCGGGACCCCCCTGTACAATGAGCAGTTCTTC. This encodes CASSPTSGTPLYNEQFF.